This entry describes one T cell receptor (beta chain). The antigen it recognizes is unknown. One base away there is no much larger clone; base qualities are not given. Enrolling through a virtual design, the prospective study's participants ranged in age from roughly 18 to 89 years and lived across roughly 24 United States geographic areas. In the prospective study, cohorts were assigned on the basis of participant-reported clinical history obtained from a screening survey and a study questionnaire. In the prospective study, mobile phlebotomists collected whole blood, serum and a nasopharyngeal or oropharyngeal swab from each participant. Over a roughly 2-month period, participants in the prospective study had the option of providing additional blood draws and questionnaires. Before DNA extraction, blood samples from the prospective study were shipped at room temperature or frozen. The immunoSEQ Assay, a bias-controlled multiplex PCR, was used to amplify TCRbeta CDR3 regions from genomic DNA. In the source study's methods: Nucleated cell counts per sample were estimated from amplification of reference gene primers within the assay. To quantify the absolute abundance of each unique TCRbeta CDR3 rearrangement, sequence reads were collapsed and filtered. For each sample, productive Simpson clonality was calculated by taking the square root of Simpson's diversity index across productive rearrangements. What TCRdb holds here is the immuneACCESS table cut down to in-frame rearrangements. Part of the clones is not present; checked against another copy, under half of the missing clones reflect an unresolved V gene, and the others are unexplained. The V and J calls and the clone size are those of that table, but D and trimming were determined from the DNA. The sample table shows about 210,000 clones, and 87% are seen once. The ten top clones hold under 13% of the sample.

The data are from a study of blood T cell repertoires in COVID-19 (dated by TCRdb to 2018 to 2020). Looking at the study overall: Samples from collaborators originated in the United States, Italy and Spain and spanned both the acute and convalescent phases of COVID-19. The samples were drawn from two sources: the first 160 participants of the ongoing ImmuneRACE study, and 950 to 1,500 subjects contributed by 6 global collaborators. The sample metadata nearly always contained a de-identified subject ID, COVID-19 status, age in years and sex. Deeply sampled blood TCRbeta repertoires from subjects exposed to, actively infected with, or recovered from COVID-19 were included in the dataset. The prospective study material was composed of cDNA or gDNA derived from T cells, B-cell-depleted T cells, or PBMCs. HLA class I and class II types, where available, came from metadata supplied by the sample provider rather than from assay-based typing. A freely available public database, intended as a resource for researchers studying the immune response to SARS-CoV-2, is where the repertoires were released. The investigation overall reported the following: Clinical and demographic metadata were provided uncurated, with the amount varying by source and participant.

From cysteine to phenylalanine, the CDR3 is 14 amino acids long. Only the CDR3 portion is preserved as DNA: 42 bases, with reading frame beginning at the first base. The germline V gene (reference sequence) yields MNHEY for CDR1 and SMNVEV for CDR2. Trimming removed 4 bases from V and 4 bases from J, leaving 13 bases between the germline ends. This chain joins TRBV27 to TRBJ1-1; TRBD1 is perhaps the D gene, given 5 matching bases. This clonotype originated in a man aged 18-30 years with acute COVID-19. Material for sequencing was PBMCs or T cells enriched from blood (not recorded which). The CDR3 region reads CASSSLGGSTEAFF. The DNA sequence is as follows: TGTGCCAGCAGTTCCCTCGGGGGGAGCACTGAAGCTTTCTTT.